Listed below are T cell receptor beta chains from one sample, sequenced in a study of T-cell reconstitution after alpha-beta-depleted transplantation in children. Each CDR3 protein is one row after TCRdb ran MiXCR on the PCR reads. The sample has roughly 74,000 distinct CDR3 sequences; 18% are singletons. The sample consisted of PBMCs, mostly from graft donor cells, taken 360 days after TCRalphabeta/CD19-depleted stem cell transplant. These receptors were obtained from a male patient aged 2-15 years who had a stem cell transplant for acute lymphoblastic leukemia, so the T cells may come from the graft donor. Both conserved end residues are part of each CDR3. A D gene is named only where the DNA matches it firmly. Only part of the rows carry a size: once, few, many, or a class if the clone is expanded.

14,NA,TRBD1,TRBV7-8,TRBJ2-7,TGTGCCAGCAGCTTCGGACAGGGGGAATACGAGCAGTACTTC,CASSFGQGEYEQYF
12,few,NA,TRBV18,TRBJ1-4,TGTGCCAGCTCACCAGGGGTGGAAAAACTGTTTTTT,CASSPGVEKLFF
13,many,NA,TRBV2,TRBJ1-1,TGTGCCAGCAGTGATGTGGTGAACACTGAAGCTTTCTTT,CASSDVVNTEAFF
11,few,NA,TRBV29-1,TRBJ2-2,TGCAGCGTTGGGAGGGGCGGGGAGCTGTTTTTT,CSVGRGGELFF
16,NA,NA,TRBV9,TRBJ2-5,TGTGCCAGCAGCGCAACTAGAACAGGGATGCAAGAGACCCAGTACTTC,CASSATRTGMQETQYF
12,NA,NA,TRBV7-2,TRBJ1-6,TGTGCCAGCAGCTTAGCGGCACATTCCCTCCACTTT,CASSLAAHSLHF
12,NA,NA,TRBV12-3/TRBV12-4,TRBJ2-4,TGTGCCAGCAGTTTTAATGTCAACATTCAGTACTTC,CASSFNVNIQYF
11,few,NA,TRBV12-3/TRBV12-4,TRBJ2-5,TGTGCCAGCAGGGACGGCCGAACCCAGTACTTC,CASRDGRTQYF
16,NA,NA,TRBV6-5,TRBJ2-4,TGTGCCAGCAGTTACAGCAGGTCGGGAGCCAAAAACATTCAGTACTTC,CASSYSRSGAKNIQYF
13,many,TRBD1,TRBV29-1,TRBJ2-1,TGCAGCGTGTGGACAGGGGGAAGGATAGGGCAGTTCTTC,CSVWTGGRIGQFF
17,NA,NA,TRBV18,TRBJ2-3,TGTGCCAGCTCGCTACCGGGCCTAGTTGCCCTTGGGGATACGCAGTATTTT,CASSLPGLVALGDTQYF
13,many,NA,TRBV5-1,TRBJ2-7,TGCGCCAGCGGCCCCGGTGGGGCCTCGGAGCAGTACTTC,CASGPGGASEQYF
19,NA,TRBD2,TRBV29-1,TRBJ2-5,TGCAGCGTTCCGGACAGGGCAGGACTAGCGGGAGGGCCGGATGAGACCCAGTACTTC,CSVPDRAGLAGGPDETQYF
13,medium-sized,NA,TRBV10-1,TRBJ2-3,TGCGCCAGCAGTGAGCCCGAGAGAGATACGCAGTATTTT,CASSEPERDTQYF
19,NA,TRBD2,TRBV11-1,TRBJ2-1,TGTGCCAGCACCCTGGGGGGACTAGCGGGACCACCGGCTGGCAATGAGCAGTTCTTC,CASTLGGLAGPPAGNEQFF
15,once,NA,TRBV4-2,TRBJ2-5,TGTGCCAGCAGCCAAGATGGGGCACGCACCGGGACCCAGTACTTC,CASSQDGARTGTQYF
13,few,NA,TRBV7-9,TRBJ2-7,TGTGCCAGCAGCTTAGAGAAACCCTACGAGCAGTACTTC,CASSLEKPYEQYF
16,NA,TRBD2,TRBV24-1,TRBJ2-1,TGTGCCACCAGTGATTCAATAGCGGGATCGTACAATGAGCAGTTCTTC,CATSDSIAGSYNEQFF
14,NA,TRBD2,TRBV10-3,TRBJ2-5,TGTGCCATCAGTCAAATGGACCAGCGGGGGACCCAGTACTTC,CAISQMDQRGTQYF
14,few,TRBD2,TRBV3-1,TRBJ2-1,TGTGCCAGCAGACGGACTAGCGGGAGTGATGAGCAGTTCTTC,CASRRTSGSDEQFF
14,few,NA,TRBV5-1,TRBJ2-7,TGCGCCAGCAGCTTGGTTGGAAACTCCTACGAGCAGTACTTC,CASSLVGNSYEQYF
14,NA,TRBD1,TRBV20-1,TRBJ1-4,TGCAGTGCTAGGGCCACAGGGGGTAATGAAAAACTGTTTTTT,CSARATGGNEKLFF
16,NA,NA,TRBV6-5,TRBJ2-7,TGTGCCAGCAGTTACTCAGCCGGGACAAACGTCTACGAGCAGTACTTC,CASSYSAGTNVYEQYF
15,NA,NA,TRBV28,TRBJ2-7,TGTGCCAGCAGTTTAATTCCGGGGGTCAGGTACGAGCAGTACTTC,CASSLIPGVRYEQYF
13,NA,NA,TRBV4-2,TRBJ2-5,TGTGCCAGCAGCCAAGTTACTCAAGAGACCCAGTACTTC,CASSQVTQETQYF
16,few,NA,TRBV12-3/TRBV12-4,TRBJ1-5,TGTGCCAGCAGTCCCCGAAGAGCTTATAGCAATCAGCCCCAGCATTTT,CASSPRRAYSNQPQHF
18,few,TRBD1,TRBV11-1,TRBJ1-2,TGTGCCAGCAGCTTATCCTACGACAGGGTTGGAAAAAGCTATGGCTACACCTTC,CASSLSYDRVGKSYGYTF
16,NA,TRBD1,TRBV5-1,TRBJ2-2,TGCGCCAGCAGGCCACAACCGGGACAGAAGACCGGGGAGCTGTTTTTT,CASRPQPGQKTGELFF
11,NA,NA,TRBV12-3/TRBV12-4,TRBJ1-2,TGTGCCAGCTACGGGGGCGGTGGCTACACCTTC,CASYGGGGYTF
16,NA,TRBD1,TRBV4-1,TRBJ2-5,TGCGCCAGCAGCCAGGTGACCAACAGGGGGCATGAGACCCAGTACTTC,CASSQVTNRGHETQYF
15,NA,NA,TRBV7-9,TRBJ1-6,TGTGCCAGCAGCCGTTGGGGGGCAGAGAATTCACCCCTCCACTTT,CASSRWGAENSPLHF
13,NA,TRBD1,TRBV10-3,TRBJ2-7,TGTGCCATCAGCAGACAGGGTTCCTACGAGCAGTACTTC,CAISRQGSYEQYF
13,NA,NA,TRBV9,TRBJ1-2,TGTGCCAGCAGCGCTACGGGGGGGTATGGCTACACCTTC,CASSATGGYGYTF
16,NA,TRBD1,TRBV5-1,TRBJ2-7,TGCGCCAGCAGCTTGACGGGACAGGGCGTCTCCTACGAGCAGTACTTC,CASSLTGQGVSYEQYF
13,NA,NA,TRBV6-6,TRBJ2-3,TGTGCCAGCAGTTACCCACAGGTGAATACGCAGTATTTT,CASSYPQVNTQYF
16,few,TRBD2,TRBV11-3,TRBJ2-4,TGTGCCAGCAGCCCATTCACTAGCGGGAGGGGTAACATTCAGTACTTC,CASSPFTSGRGNIQYF
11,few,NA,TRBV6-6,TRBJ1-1,TGTGCCAGCAGTAGGGACGGTGAAGCTTTCTTT,CASSRDGEAFF
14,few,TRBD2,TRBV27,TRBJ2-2,TGTGCCAGCAGAATAGCGGGAGTTACCGGGGAGCTGTTTTTT,CASRIAGVTGELFF
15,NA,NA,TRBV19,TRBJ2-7,TGTGCCAGTAGTATATCTCACGTACAGGGTTACGAGCAGTACTTC,CASSISHVQGYEQYF
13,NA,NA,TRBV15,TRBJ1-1,TGTGCCACCAGCAGAGAGGGCTTGACTGAAGCTTTCTTT,CATSREGLTEAFF
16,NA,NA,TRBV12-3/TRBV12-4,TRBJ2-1,TGTGCCAGCAGTTTAGTATTGGGAAACTCCTACAATGAGCAGTTCTTC,CASSLVLGNSYNEQFF
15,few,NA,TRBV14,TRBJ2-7,TGTGCCAGCAGCCAAGCGGCTAGCTACTCCTACGAGCAGTACTTC,CASSQAASYSYEQYF
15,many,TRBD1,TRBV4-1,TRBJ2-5,TGCGCCAGCAGCCAAGTGGACAGGGGCTGGGAGACCCAGTACTTC,CASSQVDRGWETQYF
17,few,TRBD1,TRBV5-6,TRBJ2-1,TGTGCCAGCAGCTTGGGGACAGGGGCCTGGTGGTACAATGAGCAGTTCTTC,CASSLGTGAWWYNEQFF
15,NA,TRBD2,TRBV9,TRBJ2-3,TGTGCCAGCAGCGGCAGCGGGAGTTTTACAGATACGCAGTATTTT,CASSGSGSFTDTQYF
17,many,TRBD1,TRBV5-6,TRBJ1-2,TGTGCCAGCAGCTTGGGGACAGGGGTGGTTTTCGACTATGGCTACACCTTC,CASSLGTGVVFDYGYTF
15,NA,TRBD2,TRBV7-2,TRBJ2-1,TGTGCCAGCAGACCCGGACTAGCTAGTTACAATGAGCAGTTCTTC,CASRPGLASYNEQFF
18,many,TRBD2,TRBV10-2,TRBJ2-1,TGCGCCAGCAGTGAGTCGAAGGCTAGCGGAGGGATTGGCAATGAGCAGTTCTTC,CASSESKASGGIGNEQFF